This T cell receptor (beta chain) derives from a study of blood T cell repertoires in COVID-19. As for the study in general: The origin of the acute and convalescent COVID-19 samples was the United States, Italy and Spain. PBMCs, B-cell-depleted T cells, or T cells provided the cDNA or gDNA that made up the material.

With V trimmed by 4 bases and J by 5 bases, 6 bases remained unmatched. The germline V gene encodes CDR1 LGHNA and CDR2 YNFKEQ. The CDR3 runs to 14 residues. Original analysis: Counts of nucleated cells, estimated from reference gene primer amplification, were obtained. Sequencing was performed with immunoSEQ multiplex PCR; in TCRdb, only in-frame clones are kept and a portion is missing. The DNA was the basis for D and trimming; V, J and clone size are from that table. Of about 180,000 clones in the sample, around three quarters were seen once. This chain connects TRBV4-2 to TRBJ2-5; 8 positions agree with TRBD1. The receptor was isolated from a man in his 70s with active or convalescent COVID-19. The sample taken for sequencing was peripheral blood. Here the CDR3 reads CASSPDRGGETQYF. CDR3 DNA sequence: TGTGCCAGCAGCCCCGACAGGGGTGGCGAGACCCAGTACTTC.